The clone carrying this T cell receptor beta chain was seen at least ten times. Its antigen is as yet unknown. Germline V gives CDR1 SQVTM, CDR2 ANQGSEA. The ends were cut back, 6 bases at V and 5 bases at J, with 14 bases in the middle. The CDR3 runs 12 residues. Unique molecular identifiers tagged individual cDNA molecules. Using its own MiXCR run on the 5' RACE reads, TCRdb lists one record per CDR3 protein. The sample contains fewer than 30,000 distinct CDR3 sequences, about 5% of which appear only once. This entry is derived from a study of early T cells in non-severe SARS-CoV-2 infection. Study-wide results and limits: Anti-spike CD8 responses were favored in VDJdb matching, and private and CD4 specificities were missed.

Specimen: whole blood. The gene calls are TRBV29-1 and TRBJ2-7; TRBD1 is a possible D gene (5 bases). The receptor comes from an adult who was a healthcare worker with PCR-confirmed SARS-CoV-2 infection or an uninfected control (not recorded which). For the CDR3, the DNA is TGCAGCGTCCCGACAGCTGGGGACGAGCAGTACTTC. It specifies CSVPTAGDEQYF.